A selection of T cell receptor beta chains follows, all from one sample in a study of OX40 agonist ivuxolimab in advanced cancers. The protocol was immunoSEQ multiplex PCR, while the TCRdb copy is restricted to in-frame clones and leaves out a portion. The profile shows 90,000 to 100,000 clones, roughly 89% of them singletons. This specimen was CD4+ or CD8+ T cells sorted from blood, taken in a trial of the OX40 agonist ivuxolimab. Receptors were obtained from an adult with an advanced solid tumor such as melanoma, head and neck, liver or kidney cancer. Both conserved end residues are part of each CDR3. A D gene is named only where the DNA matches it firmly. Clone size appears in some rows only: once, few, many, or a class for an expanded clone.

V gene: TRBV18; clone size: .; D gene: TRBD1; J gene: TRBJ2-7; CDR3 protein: CASSPLGRQGVETYEQYF; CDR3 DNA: TGTGCCAGCTCCCCGCTTGGTAGACAGGGGGTTGAGACTTACGAGCAGTACTTC
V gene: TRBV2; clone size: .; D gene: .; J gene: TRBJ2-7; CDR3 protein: CASIVPGLLTYEQYF; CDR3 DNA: TGTGCCAGCATTGTACCGGGGCTATTAACCTACGAGCAGTACTTC
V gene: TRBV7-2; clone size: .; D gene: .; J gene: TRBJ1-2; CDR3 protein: CASSQTRDYGYTF; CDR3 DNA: TGTGCCAGCAGCCAGACGAGGGACTATGGCTACACCTTC
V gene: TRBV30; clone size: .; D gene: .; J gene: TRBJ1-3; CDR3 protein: CAWTRRASGNTIYF; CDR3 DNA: TGTGCCTGGACGCGTAGAGCCTCTGGAAACACCATATATTTT
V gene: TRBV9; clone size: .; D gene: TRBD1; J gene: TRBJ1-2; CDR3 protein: CASSVSGQGTGSYGYTF; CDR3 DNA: TGTGCCAGCAGCGTATCGGGACAGGGGACAGGGTCGTATGGCTACACCTTC
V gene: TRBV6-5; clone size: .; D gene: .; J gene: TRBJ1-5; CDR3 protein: CASSPFGSNQPQHF; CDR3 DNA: TGTGCCAGCAGTCCCTTTGGGAGCAATCAGCCCCAGCATTTT
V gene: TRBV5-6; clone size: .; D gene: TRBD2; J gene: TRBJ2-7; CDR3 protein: CASSQLAGNYEQYF; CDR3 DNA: TGTGCCAGCAGCCAACTAGCGGGGAACTACGAGCAGTACTTC
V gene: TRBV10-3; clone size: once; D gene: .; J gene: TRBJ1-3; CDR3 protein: CAISESSDAGNTIYF; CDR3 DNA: TGTGCCATCAGTGAGTCGTCGGACGCTGGAAACACCATATATTTT
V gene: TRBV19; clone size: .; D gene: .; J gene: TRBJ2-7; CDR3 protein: CASSRTASEQYF; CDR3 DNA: TGTGCCAGTAGTCGGACAGCAAGCGAGCAGTACTTC
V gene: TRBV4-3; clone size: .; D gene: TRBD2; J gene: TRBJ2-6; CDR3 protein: CASSQEGISGSSGANVLTF; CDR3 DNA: TGCGCCAGCAGCCAAGAGGGAATTAGCGGGAGTAGTGGGGCCAACGTCCTGACTTTC
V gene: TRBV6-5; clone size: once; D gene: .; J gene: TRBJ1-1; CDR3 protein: CASYGTSNTEAFF; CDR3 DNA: TGTGCCAGTTACGGGACATCGAACACTGAAGCTTTCTTT
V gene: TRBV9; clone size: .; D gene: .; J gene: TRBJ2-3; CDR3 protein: CASSEAGTTLRADTQYF; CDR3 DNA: TGTGCCAGCAGCGAAGCCGGGACCACACTAAGGGCAGATACGCAGTATTTT
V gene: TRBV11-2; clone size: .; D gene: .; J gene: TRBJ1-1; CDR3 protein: CASSLTGQRTDTEAFF; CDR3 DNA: TGTGCCAGCAGCTTAACCGGACAGAGGACGGACACTGAAGCTTTCTTT
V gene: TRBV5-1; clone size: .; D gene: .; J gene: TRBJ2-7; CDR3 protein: CASSLALQGSYEQYF; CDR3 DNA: TGCGCCAGCAGCTTGGCCTTGCAGGGCTCGTACGAGCAGTACTTC
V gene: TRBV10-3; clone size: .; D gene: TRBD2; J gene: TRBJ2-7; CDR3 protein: CAISEAGTSGAREQYF; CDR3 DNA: TGTGCCATCAGTGAGGCGGGGACTAGCGGGGCTCGTGAGCAGTACTTC
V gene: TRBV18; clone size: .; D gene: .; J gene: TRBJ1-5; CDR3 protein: CASSPRGAGQPQHF; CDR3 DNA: TGTGCCAGCTCACCAAGGGGGGCAGGTCAGCCCCAGCATTTT
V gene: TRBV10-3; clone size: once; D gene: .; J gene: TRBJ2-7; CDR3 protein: CAISEGESYEQYF; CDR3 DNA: TGTGCCATCAGTGAGGGGGAGTCCTACGAGCAGTACTTC
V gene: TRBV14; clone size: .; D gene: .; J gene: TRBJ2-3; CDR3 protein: CASSQGYDTQYF; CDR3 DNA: TGTGCCAGCAGCCAAGGTTACGATACGCAGTATTTT
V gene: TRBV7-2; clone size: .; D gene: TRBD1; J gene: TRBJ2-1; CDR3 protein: CASSLGGTVVNNEQFF; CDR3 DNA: TGTGCCAGCAGCTTAGGTGGGACAGTAGTAAATAATGAGCAGTTCTTC
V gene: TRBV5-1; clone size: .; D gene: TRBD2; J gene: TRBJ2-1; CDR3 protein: CASSLVSPGTSGYNEQFF; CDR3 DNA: TGCGCCAGCAGCTTGGTCAGTCCCGGGACTAGCGGGTACAATGAGCAGTTCTTC
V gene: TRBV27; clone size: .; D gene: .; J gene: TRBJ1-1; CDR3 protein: CASSRRGAMNTEAFF; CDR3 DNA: TGTGCCAGCAGTCGGAGGGGCGCGATGAACACTGAAGCTTTCTTT
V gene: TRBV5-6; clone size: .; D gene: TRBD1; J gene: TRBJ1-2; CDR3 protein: CASSTRQGLGGYTF; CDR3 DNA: TGTGCCAGCAGCACTAGACAGGGATTGGGCGGCTACACCTTC
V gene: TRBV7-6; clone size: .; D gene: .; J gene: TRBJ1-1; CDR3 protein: CASSAFVGTNTEAFF; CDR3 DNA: TGTGCCAGCAGCGCATTCGTCGGGACGAACACTGAAGCTTTCTTT
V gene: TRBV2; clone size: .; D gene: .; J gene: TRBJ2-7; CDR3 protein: CASKRDTTYEQYF; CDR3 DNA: TGTGCCAGCAAAAGGGACACTACCTACGAGCAGTACTTC
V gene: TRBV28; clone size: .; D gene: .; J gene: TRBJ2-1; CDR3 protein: CASSLGGSFISYNEQFF; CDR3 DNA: TGTGCCAGCAGTTTAGGAGGGAGTTTCATCTCCTACAATGAGCAGTTCTTC
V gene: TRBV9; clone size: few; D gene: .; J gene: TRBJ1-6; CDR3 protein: CASSVGTALSSPLHF; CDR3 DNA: TGTGCCAGCAGCGTAGGGACTGCCCTAAGCTCACCCCTCCACTTT
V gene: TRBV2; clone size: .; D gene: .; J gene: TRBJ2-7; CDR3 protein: CASSGSGYEQYF; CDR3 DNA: TGTGCCAGCAGTGGGTCAGGCTACGAGCAGTACTTC
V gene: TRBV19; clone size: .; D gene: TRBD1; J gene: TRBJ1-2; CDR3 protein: CASSLNQGAYYGYTF; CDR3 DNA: TGTGCCAGTAGTTTGAATCAGGGGGCGTACTATGGCTACACCTTC
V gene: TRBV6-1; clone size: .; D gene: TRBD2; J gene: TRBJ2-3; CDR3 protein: CASSALAGSTDTQYF; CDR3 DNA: TGTGCCAGCAGTGCTCTAGCGGGTAGCACAGATACGCAGTATTTT
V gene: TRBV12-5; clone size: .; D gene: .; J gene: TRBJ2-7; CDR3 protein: CASGLVLGSGENYEQYF; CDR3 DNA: TGTGCTAGTGGTTTGGTCCTCGGTTCGGGGGAGAACTACGAGCAGTACTTC
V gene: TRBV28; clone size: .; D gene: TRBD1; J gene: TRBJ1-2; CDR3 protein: CASSPDRGLSVYTF; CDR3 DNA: TGTGCCAGCAGCCCGGACAGGGGCCTATCTGTCTACACCTTC
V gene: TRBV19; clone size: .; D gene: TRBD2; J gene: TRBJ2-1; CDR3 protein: CASRPWTSEFVDEQFF; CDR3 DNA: TGTGCCAGTAGGCCCTGGACTAGTGAGTTTGTGGATGAGCAGTTCTTC
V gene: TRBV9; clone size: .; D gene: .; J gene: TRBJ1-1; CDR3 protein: CASSAQGDGTEAFF; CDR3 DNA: TGTGCCAGCAGCGCACAGGGCGATGGGACTGAAGCTTTCTTT
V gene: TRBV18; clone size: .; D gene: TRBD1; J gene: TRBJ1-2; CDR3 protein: CARCDPRQGGSSGGYTF; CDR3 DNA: TGTGCGCGGTGCGATCCCCGACAGGGAGGATCCTCTGGTGGCTACACCTTC
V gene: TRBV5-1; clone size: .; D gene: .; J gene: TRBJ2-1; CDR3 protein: CASSLSGSANNEQFF; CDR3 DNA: TGCGCCAGCAGCTTGAGCGGGTCAGCTAACAATGAGCAGTTCTTC
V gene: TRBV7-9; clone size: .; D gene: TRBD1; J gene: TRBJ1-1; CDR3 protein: CASSSPGTGGWNTEAFF; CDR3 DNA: TGTGCCAGCAGCTCACCCGGGACAGGGGGATGGAACACTGAAGCTTTCTTT
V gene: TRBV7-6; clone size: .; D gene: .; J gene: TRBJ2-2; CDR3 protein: CASEETGELFF; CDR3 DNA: TGTGCCAGCGAAGAGACCGGGGAGCTGTTTTTT
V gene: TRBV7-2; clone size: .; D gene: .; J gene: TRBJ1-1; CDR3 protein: CASSKRGDTEAFF; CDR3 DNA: TGTGCCAGCAGCAAGAGAGGGGACACTGAAGCTTTCTTT
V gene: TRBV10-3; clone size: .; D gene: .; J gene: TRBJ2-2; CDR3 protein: CAISPAGDTGELFF; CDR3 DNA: TGTGCCATCAGCCCCGCAGGGGACACCGGGGAGCTGTTTTTT
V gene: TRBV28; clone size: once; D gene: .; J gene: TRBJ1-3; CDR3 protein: CASSLVTSSGNTIYF; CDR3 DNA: TGTGCCAGCAGTTTAGTGACATCCTCTGGAAACACCATATATTTT
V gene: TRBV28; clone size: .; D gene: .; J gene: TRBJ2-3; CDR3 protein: CASNLNPTDTQYF; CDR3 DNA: TGTGCCAGCAATCTAAACCCCACAGATACGCAGTATTTT
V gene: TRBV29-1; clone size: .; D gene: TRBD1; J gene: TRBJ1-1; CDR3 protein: CSCFGAGGTNTEAFF; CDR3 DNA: TGCAGCTGCTTTGGTGCAGGGGGCACGAACACTGAAGCTTTCTTT
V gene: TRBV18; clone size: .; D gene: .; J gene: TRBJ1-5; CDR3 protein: CASSVRQTYQPQHF; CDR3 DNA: TGTGCCAGCTCAGTTCGACAAACGTATCAGCCCCAGCATTTT
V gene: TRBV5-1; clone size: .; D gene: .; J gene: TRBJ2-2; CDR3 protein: CASSPIPGNTGELFF; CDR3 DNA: TGCGCCAGCAGCCCGATCCCGGGAAACACCGGGGAGCTGTTTTTT
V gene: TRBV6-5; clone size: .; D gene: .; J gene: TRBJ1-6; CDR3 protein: CASSPLGGSNSPLHF; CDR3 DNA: TGTGCCAGCAGCCCTCTTGGAGGTAGTAATTCACCCCTCCACTTT
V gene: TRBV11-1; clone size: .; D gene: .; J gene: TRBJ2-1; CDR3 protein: CASSSDHYNEQFF; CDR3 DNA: TGTGCCAGCAGCTCAGACCACTACAATGAGCAGTTCTTC
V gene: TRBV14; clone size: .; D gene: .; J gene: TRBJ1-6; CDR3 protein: CASSQDSAGRPLHF; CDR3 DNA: TGTGCCAGCAGCCAAGATTCGGCCGGGCGGCCCCTCCACTTT
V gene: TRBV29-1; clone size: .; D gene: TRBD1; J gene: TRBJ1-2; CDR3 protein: CSVSEGASYGYTF; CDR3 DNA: TGCAGCGTTTCTGAGGGGGCCAGCTATGGCTACACCTTC
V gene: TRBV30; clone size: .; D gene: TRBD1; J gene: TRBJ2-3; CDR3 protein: CAWSTGGRSTDTQYF; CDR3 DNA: TGTGCCTGGAGTACAGGGGGCCGAAGCACAGATACGCAGTATTTT
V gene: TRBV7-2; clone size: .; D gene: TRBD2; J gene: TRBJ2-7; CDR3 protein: CASSLEGASGTYEQYF; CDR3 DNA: TGTGCCAGCAGCTTAGAAGGTGCTAGCGGGACGTACGAGCAGTACTTC
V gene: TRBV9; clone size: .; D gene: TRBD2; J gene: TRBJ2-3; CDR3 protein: CASSVGLAGGLEFSSTDTQYF; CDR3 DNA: TGTGCCAGCAGCGTCGGACTAGCGGGAGGGCTTGAATTCTCTAGCACAGATACGCAGTATTTT
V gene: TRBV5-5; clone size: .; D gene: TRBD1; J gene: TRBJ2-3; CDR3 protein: CASSSGTGTDTQYF; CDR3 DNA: TGTGCCAGCAGCTCGGGGACAGGCACAGATACGCAGTATTTT
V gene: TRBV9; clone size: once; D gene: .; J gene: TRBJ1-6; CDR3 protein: CASSVAPVSGESPLHF; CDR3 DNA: TGTGCCAGCAGCGTAGCCCCGGTCTCCGGGGAGTCACCCCTCCACTTT
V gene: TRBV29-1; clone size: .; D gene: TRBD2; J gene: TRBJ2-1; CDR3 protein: CSVETSGRYNEQFF; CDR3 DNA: TGCAGCGTTGAAACCAGCGGGAGGTACAATGAGCAGTTCTTC
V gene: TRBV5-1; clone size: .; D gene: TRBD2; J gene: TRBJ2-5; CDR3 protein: CASSLFSGGEETQYF; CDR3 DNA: TGCGCCAGCAGCTTGTTTAGCGGGGGAGAAGAGACCCAGTACTTC
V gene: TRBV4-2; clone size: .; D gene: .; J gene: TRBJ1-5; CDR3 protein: CASSQEPGRSNQPQHF; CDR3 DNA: TGTGCCAGCAGCCAAGAACCGGGACGGAGCAATCAGCCCCAGCATTTT
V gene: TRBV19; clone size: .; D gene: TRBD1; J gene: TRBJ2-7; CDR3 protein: CASSIAHSPGQASYEQYF; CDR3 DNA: TGTGCCAGTAGTATAGCTCACTCCCCGGGACAGGCATCCTACGAGCAGTACTTC
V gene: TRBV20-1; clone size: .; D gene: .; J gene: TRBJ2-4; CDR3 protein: CSARRGDLRYF; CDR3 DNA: TGCAGTGCTAGAAGAGGGGACCTCCGGTACTTC
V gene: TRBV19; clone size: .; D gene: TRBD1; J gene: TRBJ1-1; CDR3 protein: CATKGQGGEAFF; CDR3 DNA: TGTGCCACGAAGGGGCAGGGGGGTGAAGCTTTCTTT